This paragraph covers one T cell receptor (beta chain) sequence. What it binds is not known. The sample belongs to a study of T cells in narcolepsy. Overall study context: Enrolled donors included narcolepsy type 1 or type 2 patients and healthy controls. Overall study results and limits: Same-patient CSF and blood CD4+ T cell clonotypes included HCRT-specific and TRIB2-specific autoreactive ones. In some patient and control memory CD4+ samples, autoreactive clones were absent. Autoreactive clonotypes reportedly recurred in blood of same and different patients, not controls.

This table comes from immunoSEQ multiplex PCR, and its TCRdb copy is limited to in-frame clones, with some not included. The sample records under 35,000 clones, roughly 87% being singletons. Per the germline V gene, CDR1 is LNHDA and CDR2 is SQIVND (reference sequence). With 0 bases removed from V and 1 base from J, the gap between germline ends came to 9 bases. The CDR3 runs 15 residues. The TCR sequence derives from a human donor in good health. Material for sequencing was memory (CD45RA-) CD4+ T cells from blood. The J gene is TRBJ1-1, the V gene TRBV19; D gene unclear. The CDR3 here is CASSIEGRRNTEAFF. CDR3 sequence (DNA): TGTGCCAGTAGTATAGAAGGACGCAGGAACACTGAAGCTTTCTTT.